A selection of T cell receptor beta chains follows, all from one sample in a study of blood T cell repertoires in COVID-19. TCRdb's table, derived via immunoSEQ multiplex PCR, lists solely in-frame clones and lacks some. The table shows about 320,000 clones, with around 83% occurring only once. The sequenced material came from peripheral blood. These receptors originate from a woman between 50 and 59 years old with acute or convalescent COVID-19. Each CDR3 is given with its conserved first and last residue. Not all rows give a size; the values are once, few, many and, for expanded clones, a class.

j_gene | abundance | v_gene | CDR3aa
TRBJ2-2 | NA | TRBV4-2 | CASSLSARLAGVGGELFF
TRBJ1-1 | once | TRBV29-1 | CSTKGQVNTEAFF
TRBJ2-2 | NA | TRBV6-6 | CASSIQGAGELFF
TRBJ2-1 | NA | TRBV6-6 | CASSYQGNNEQFF
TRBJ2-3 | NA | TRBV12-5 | CASGLVLAGTSTDTQYF
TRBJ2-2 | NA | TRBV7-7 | CASSATGPFDGELFF
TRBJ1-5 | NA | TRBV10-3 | CAISSGGADQPQHF
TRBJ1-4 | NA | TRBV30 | CAWSMGAREKLFF
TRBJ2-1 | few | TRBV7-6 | CASSLARDRGLYNEQFF
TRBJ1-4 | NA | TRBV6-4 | CASSESGGANEKLFF
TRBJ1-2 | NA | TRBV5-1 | CASSLLQGRGYGYTF
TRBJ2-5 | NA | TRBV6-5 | CASSSGRETQYF
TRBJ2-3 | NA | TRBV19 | CASSFQIGRADTQYF
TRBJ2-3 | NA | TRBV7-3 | CASSSLGGRDTQYF
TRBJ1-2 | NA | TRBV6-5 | CASGEGPVPDGYTF
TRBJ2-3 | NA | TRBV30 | CAWSGGTGGFFSTDTQYF
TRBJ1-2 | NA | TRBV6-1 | CASSEARRAGAEGYTF
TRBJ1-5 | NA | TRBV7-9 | CASSAGDSHNQPQHF
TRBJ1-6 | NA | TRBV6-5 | CASSWDSLTPLHF
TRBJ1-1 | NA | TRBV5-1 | CASSLSPTGQGTEAFF
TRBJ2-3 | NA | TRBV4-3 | CASSQEWDRGIDTQYF
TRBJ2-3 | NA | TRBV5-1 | CASSLSAGGRIDTQYF
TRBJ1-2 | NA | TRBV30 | CAWSVPGAGEGYTF
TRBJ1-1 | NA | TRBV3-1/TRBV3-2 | CASRRAGEAFF
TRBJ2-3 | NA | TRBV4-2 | CASSLSSGSLYF
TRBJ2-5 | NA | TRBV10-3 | CATLDRPQETQYF
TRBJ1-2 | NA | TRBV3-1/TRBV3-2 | CASSQIPLGGGGYTF
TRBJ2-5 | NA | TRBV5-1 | CASSLTSQETQYF
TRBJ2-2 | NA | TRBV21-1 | CASSSQGGPSGTGELFF
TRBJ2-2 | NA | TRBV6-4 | CASRESGATGELFF
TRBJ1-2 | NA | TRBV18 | CASSPPGQARYGYTF
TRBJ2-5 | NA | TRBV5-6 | CASSLGPGQETQYF
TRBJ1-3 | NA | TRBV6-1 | CASSEERQGIDRNTIYF
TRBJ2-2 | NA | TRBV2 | CASVRQVAAGELFF
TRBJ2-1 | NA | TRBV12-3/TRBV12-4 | CASRGDRYNEQFF
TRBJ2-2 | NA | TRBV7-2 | CASSSGQGRTGELFF
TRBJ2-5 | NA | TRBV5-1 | CASSSTGGHQETQYF
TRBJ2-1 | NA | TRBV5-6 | CASSLVASGHNEQFF
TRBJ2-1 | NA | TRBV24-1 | CATSDFGQGGVFF
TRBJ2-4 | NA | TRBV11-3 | CASSQGSYENIQYF
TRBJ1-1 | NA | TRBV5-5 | CASSLDPLNTEAFF
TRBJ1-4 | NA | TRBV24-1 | CATSAATGGREEKLFF
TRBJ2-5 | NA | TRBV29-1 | CSVESEITVRGTQYF
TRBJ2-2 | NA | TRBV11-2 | CASRQGYNTGELFF
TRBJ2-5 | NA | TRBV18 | CASSSPGQQETQYF
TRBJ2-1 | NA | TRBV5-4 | CASSQGGAYYNEQFF
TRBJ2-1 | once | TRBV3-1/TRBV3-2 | CASSQVGGGLAGREQFF
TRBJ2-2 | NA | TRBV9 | CASSAPHRADGELFF
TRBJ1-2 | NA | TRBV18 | CASSTEQGYGYTF
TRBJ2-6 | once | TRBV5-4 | CASRPGTGTGANVLTF
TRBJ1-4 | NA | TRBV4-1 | CASSPTHGATNEKLFF
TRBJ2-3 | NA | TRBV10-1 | CASSDGAGGADTQYF
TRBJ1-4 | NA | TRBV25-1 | CASGLPPGTGQEKLFF
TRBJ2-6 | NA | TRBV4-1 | CASSRGRGAGANVLTF
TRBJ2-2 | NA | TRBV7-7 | CASSLGLNTGELFF
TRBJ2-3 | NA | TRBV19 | CASKSGRSDTQYF
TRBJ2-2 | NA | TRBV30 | CAWNLLAGVGELFF
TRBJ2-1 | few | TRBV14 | CASSHRGFPSRYNEQFF